The next 10 T cell receptor beta chains were all read from a single sample in a study of identical twins. TCRdb analysed the 5' RACE reads with MiXCR anew, one entry per CDR3 protein. This table has more than 650,000 distinct CDR3 sequences, approximately 6.1% appearing once. The material sequenced was naive T cells sorted from blood. The source of these receptors is a man between 18 and 29 years old in good health.

The V call is TRBV6-1, the J call TRBJ1-5, with 7 positions matching TRBD1. V lost 11 bases and J lost 3; bases outside the gene matches: 10. The CDR3 length is 14 residues. Germline V gene lookup returns CDR1 MNHNS and CDR2 SASEGT. CDR3 residues: CAGRRGGLNQPQHF. The CDR3 bases are TGTGCCGGTAGAAGAGGGGGCCTCAATCAGCCCCAGCATTTT.

This clonotype was seen many times. The rearrangement joins TRBV5-1 to TRBJ1-4, with 7 bases aligning to TRBD1. This CDR3 region has 15 residues. V lost 4 bases and J lost 4; bases outside the gene matches: 7. Germline loops: CDR1 SGHRS, CDR2 YFSETQ. The CDR3: CASSQTTGINEKLFF. CDR3 nucleotide sequence: TGCGCCAGCAGCCAGACGACAGGGATTAATGAAAAACTGTTTTTT.

This clonotype was counted at least ten times. This sequence joins TRBV10-3 and TRBJ1-6; D gene unclear. In germline, CDR1 is ENHRY, CDR2 SYGVKD. CDR3 length equals 14 residues. V was shortened by 0 bases and J by 12 bases, with 12 bases between the two germline ends. The CDR3 protein is CAISESGGKEPLHF. In nucleotides, the CDR3 is TGTGCCATCAGTGAGTCTGGAGGGAAAGAACCCCTCCACTTT.

This rearrangement joins TRBV3-1 to TRBJ2-1; the match to TRBD2 covers 7 bases. CDR3 length equals 14 residues. V lost 1 base and J lost 5; bases outside the gene matches: 2. Germline V lookup: CDR1 LGHDT, CDR2 YNNKEL (reference sequence). The CDR3 spells CASSQGTRHNEQFF. In nucleotides, the CDR3 is TGTGCCAGCAGCCAAGGGACTAGACACAATGAGCAGTTCTTC.

This clonotype was seen repeatedly, ten times or more. The chain combines TRBV28 with TRBJ2-1; tentatively, D is TRBD2 (6 bases). Looked up from germline, CDR1 is MDHEN and CDR2 is SYDVKM. V was trimmed by 5 bases and J by 7 bases, leaving 15 bases between them. The CDR3 is made up of 14 amino acids. CDR3 sequence reads: CASSRGGPSNEQFF. DNA for the CDR3: TGTGCCAGCAGTCGTGGAGGGCCATCAAATGAGCAGTTCTTC. The variable domain in full, completed from reference TRBV28 and TRBJ2-1, reads DVKVTQSSRYLVKRTGEKVFLECVQDMDHENMFWYRQDPGLGLRLIYFSYDVKMKEKGDIPEGYSVSREKKERFSLILESASTNQTSMYLCASSRGGPSNEQFFGPGTRLTVL.

This clonotype was observed a handful of times. This chain connects TRBV5-6 to TRBJ2-7, with 7 positions matching TRBD1. Germline V CDR1 and CDR2: SGHDT, YYEEEE. CDR3 length: 14 residues. J was trimmed by 6 bases and V by 4 bases; bases with no gene match: 10. This chain's CDR3 is CASSTRGTVGEQYV. The CDR3 nucleotides are TGTGCCAGCAGCACGAGAGGGACAGTGGGCGAGCAGTACGTC.

In this sample, this clonotype turned up many times. The chain uses TRBV29-1 and TRBJ1-3; 9 nucleotides agree with TRBD1. There are 13 residues in the CDR3. In germline, CDR1 is SQVTM, CDR2 ANQGSEA. V shed 6 bases and J 2 bases; nucleotides not matched to a gene: 2. This CDR3 reads CSVRQGAGNTIYF. The CDR3 coding sequence is TGCAGCGTCAGACAGGGGGCTGGAAACACCATATATTTT.

The table lists this clonotype with many counts. The chain joins TRBV12-3 or TRBV12-4 to TRBJ2-7; possibly TRBD2 for D (6 bases). Between the trimmed V and J ends, which lost 8 bases and 7 bases, there was a span of 12 bases. The CDR3 extends over 11 amino acids. The CDR3 is CASGGIGEQYF. The CDR3 DNA reads as TGTGCCAGCGGGGGGATCGGGGAGCAGTACTTC.

This clonotype was seen repeatedly, ten times or more. The rearrangement uses TRBV5-6 and TRBJ1-6, with a tentative D call TRBD1 (6 bases). V lost 5 bases and J lost 11, with 17 bases in between. Germline V CDR1 and CDR2: SGHDT, YYEEEE. This CDR3 has 14 amino acids. The CDR3 nucleotides are TGTGCCAGCAGAAATAACAGGGTCAGGACACCCCTCCACTTT. As protein: CASRNNRVRTPLHF. Full variable domain (missing parts from reference TRBV5-6 and TRBJ1-6): DAGVTQSPTHLIKTRGQQVTLRCSPKSGHDTVSWYQQALGQGPQFIFQYYEEEERQRGNFPDRFSGHQFPNYSSELNVNALLLGDSALYLCASRNNRVRTPLHFGNGTRLTVT.

The chain links TRBV5-1 to TRBJ1-4; no firm D call. The V gene's germline CDR1 is SGHRS and CDR2 YFSETQ. The CDR3 contains 13 residues. Trimming took off 4 bases at V and 7 bases at J, with 11 bases between the two ends. The CDR3 spells CASSLRPGEKLFF. CDR3 in DNA: TGCGCCAGCAGCCTACGACCGGGTGAAAAACTGTTTTTT.